Given below is one T cell receptor (beta chain) in context. Its antigen is not identified. Some clones are missing from TCRdb's copy, which holds only in-frame ones; the method was immunoSEQ multiplex PCR. The sample lists tens of thousands of clones, around 89% occurring once. Trimming stripped 3 bases from V and 4 bases from J, with 11 bases between. The length of the CDR3 is 14 residues. Germline CDR1 and CDR2: SGDLS and YYNGEE. These data belong to a study of graft-versus-host responses after intestinal transplantation. Points from the study as a whole: Allograft clonal ratios (graft-versus-host to host-versus-graft) were high in patients who had graft-donor T cell macrochimerism. GvH clones were found in recipient marrow; some appeared first in ileum or blood.

The input for sequencing was unstimulated CD4+ T cells sorted from spleen or lymph node cells, taken before transplant. The rearrangement joins TRBV9 to TRBJ2-1; the D is unclear. The TCR comes from a human donor who was the organ donor for an intestinal transplant. CDR3 region: CASSAGPGYNEQFF. CDR3 DNA: TGTGCCAGCAGCGCCGGTCCCGGGTACAATGAGCAGTTCTTC.